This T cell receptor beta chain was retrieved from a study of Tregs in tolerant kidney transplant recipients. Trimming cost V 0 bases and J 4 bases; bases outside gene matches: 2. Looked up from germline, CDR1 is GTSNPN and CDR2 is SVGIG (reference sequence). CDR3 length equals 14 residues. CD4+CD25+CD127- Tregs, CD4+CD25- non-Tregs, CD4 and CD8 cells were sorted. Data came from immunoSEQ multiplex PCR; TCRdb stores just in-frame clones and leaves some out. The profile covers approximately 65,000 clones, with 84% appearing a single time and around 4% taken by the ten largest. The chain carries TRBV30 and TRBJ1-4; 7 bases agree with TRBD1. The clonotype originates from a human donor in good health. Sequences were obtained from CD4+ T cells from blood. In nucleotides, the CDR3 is TGTGCCTGGAGTGTGACAGGGTTTAATGAAAAACTGTTTTTT. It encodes CAWSVTGFNEKLFF.